This entry features one T cell receptor beta chain sequence. This clonotype was observed a few times. Its antigen specificity is not known. No base quality values were provided; no much bigger clone lies one nucleotide off. Libraries were prepared through 5' RACE. The instrument was an Illumina HiSeq 2500. A second roughly 6 to 11 cycle PCR used a sample-barcoded 5' primer and a J-beta primer mix. A unique molecular identifier was introduced onto each TCR beta cDNA molecule by a template-switch 5' adaptor carrying 12 random nucleotides. At least 3 million CDR3-containing paired-end reads were obtained from each sample. First-strand cDNA was synthesized from all RNA with the Mint cDNA synthesis kit, primed by a TRBC-specific oligonucleotide. Following uracil-DNA glycosylase treatment, all cDNA underwent a first 18-cycle PCR with the universal primers M1SS and BC2_uni_R. Regarding the original processing steps: Each sample was normalized by randomly selecting 1 million high-quality reads, each carrying a distinct molecular identifier. Reads with shared molecular identifiers were discarded instead of being binned into consensus sequences. MiTCR, run with a Q25 quality threshold and the strictest error-elimination algorithm, handled CDR3 identification, clonotype clustering and error correction. A nonparametric unseen species model with Euler transformation was used to estimate lower-bound total TCR beta diversity. The public sequencing data were trimmed at Q25 with fastp and processed into clonotypes with MiXCR by TCRdb, which kept only in-frame beta chains. Under each unique CDR3 protein, matching rows form one entry showing the most common genes and DNA. TCRdb's processing, not the authors', yielded these V and J calls. A total of around 990,000 distinct CDR3 sequences appear in this sample, roughly a quarter of them only once. Jointly, the top ten make up around 0.75% of the sample.

Systemically healthy Caucasian individuals from Russia, some 40 in total and aged about 6 to 100 years, were included as donors. Each donor gave approximately 9.4 milliliters of peripheral blood, drawn into EDTA-treated Vacutainer tubes. PBMCs were isolated by Ficoll-Paque density-gradient centrifugation, with at least 6 million obtained per sample. Trizol reagent was used to extract total RNA from the PBMCs, yielding at least 5 micrograms per sample. For every donor, flow cytometry on a PBMC aliquot measured the percentage of naive CD45RAhigh/CD27high T cells. CDR1 is given as MGHDK and CDR2 as SYGVNS, both from the germline V gene. V loses 6 bases of germline sequence and J loses 0 bases, and the interval between the two ends is 11 bases. From the cysteine up to the phenylalanine, the CDR3 has a length of 15 residues. The DNA shown is the 45-base CDR3, in frame from base 1. This sample was taken from a study of blood T cells in healthy people across ages (dated by TCRdb to the mid-2010s). In terms of the full investigation: In model experiments, template switching captured roughly one uniquely barcoded TCR beta cDNA molecule for every two T cells. Two additional independent replicas of 1 million unique cDNA reads from the same blood draw were analyzed for two donors (one aged 18 to 30 and one aged 80 or older). To track age-related changes in TCR beta repertoire diversity, the study relied on deep sequencing normalized with unique cDNA molecular identifiers. Four age groups were formed from the donors: young (average approximately 16 years), middle-aged (more than 35), aged (62) and long-lived (more than 75).

Results the study describes overall, beyond this receptor: As age increased, observed TCR beta diversity per million T cells dropped in a roughly linear way, and a significant reduction was already evident by age about 40. Because profiling used bulk unsorted PBMCs, naive and antigen-experienced compartments could not be compared conclusively. Compared with the aged group, more naive CD4+ T cells, fewer expanded clones and increased TCR diversity were shown by the long-lived group, suggesting age selection. There was a strong correlation between observed TCR beta diversity and the percentage of naive T cells measured by flow cytometry. Because the CMV infection status of the donors was unknown, age-related changes in expanded clonotypes may potentially have been confounded. Total diversity estimates from one million sequenced T cells were considered lower bounds and underestimates.

The same sample was also used in a study of T cells of mothers and their children. The second study's authors report: The donors were nine systemically healthy Caucasian individuals, made up of three mothers and their six children. cDNA synthesis used all of the extracted RNA, with 1.5 ug of RNA in each 15 ul reaction. Sample barcodes and 2-4 random nucleotides were added via the M1S primer in the second PCR. Each mother yielded over 8.5 million TCR beta CDR3 reads and each child 3 million or so reads. Thymic selection shapes the output of TCR recombination in a similar way in related and unrelated pairs, and inherited differences have a minor effect. Normalized repertoire overlap was always found to be slightly, but never significantly, higher in related mother-child pairs than in unrelated mother-child pairs. No persistent microchimeric T cell clones were detected, at a sensitivity of approximately 110 clones per million clonotypes. To look for features that set related mother-child pairs apart from unrelated individuals, the researchers ran deep NGS to compare the TCR beta repertoires of mothers and children. The mean age was approximately 41 +/- 4 years for the mothers and about 10 +/- 4 years for the children. Libraries were sequenced on Illumina HiSeq 2000 with 100+100 nt paired-end reads after adapter ligation with NEBNext reagents. To prevent cross-contamination, the mother and child libraries were prepared one month apart and sequenced in separate runs. For each donor, between roughly 450,000 and 2,300,000 distinct TCR beta clonotypes were identified. Naive TCR beta clonotypes were estimated from low-frequency clonotypes matched to each donor's FACS-determined naive share, without sorting.

The sequence was obtained from a girl under 10 years old in good health. The V gene is TRBV25-1 and the J gene is TRBJ2-2; the D segment may tentatively be TRBD1 or TRBD2, each giving 5 matched bases. The sample was blood. DNA sequence: TGTGCCAGCAGGGCCGGGACGGCGAACACCGGGGAGCTGTTTTTT. Translated, it reads CASRAGTANTGELFF.